This T cell receptor (beta chain) was sequenced in a study of PD-L1 blockade in urothelial cancer. The CDR3 is 12 residues long. The V end lost 4 bases, the J end lost 6 bases, and 8 bases lay between the germline ends. Germline loops: CDR1 SGHDT, CDR2 YYEEEE. This sample's time point: peripheral blood 6 weeks after treatment start. Sequenced by immunoSEQ multiplex PCR; TCRdb stores in-frame clones only, minus some. The sample yields about 46,000 clones, around 85% seen once. The material sequenced was PBMCs, taken around atezolizumab (anti-PD-L1) treatment. This TCR was sampled from a man in his forties or fifties with urothelial cancer. V usage is TRBV5-6 and J usage is TRBJ1-3; D is possibly TRBD1 (5 bases). This CDR3 is CASSRRENTIYF. For the CDR3, the DNA is TGTGCCAGCAGCCGCAGGGAAAACACCATATATTTT. Filled out from reference TRBV5-6 and TRBJ1-3, the complete variable domain reads DAGVTQSPTHLIKTRGQQVTLRCSPKSGHDTVSWYQQALGQGPQFIFQYYEEEERQRGNFPDRFSGHQFPNYSSELNVNALLLGDSALYLCASSRRENTIYFGEGSWLTVV.